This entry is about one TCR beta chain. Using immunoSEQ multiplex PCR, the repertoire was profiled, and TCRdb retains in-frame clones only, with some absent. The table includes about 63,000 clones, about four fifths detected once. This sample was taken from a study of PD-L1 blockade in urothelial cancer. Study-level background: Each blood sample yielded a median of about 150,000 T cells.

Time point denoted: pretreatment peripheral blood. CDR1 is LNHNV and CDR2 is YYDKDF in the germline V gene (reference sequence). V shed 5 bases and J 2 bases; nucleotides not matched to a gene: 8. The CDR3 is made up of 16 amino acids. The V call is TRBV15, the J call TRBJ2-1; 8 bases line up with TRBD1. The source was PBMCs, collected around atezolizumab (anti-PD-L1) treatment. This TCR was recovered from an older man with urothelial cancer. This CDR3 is CATSGPGQVAYNEQFF. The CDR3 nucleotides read TGTGCCACCAGCGGCCCGGGACAGGTGGCCTACAATGAGCAGTTCTTC. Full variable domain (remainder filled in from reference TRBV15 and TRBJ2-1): DAMVIQNPRYQVTQFGKPVTLSCSQTLNHNVMYWYQQKSSQAPKLLFHYYDKDFNNEADTPDNFQSRRPNTSFCFLDIRSPGLGDTAMYLCATSGPGQVAYNEQFFGPGTRLTVL.